This TCR beta chain appears in the sequencing data of a study of shared clonotypes between healthy human individuals. The CDR3 runs 13 residues. Germline assignment: CDR1 ENHRY and CDR2 SYGVKD. After removal of 8 bases from V and 5 bases from J, the junction contained 2 bases not matched to a gene. Sequencing was performed with immunoSEQ multiplex PCR; in TCRdb, only in-frame clones are kept and a portion is missing. The sample lists some 1.4 million clones; about 96% were seen once. The sample taken for sequencing was naive CD4+ T cells sorted from blood. The subset was: CD45RA+ positively selected. This receptor was identified in a man aged 25-40 years in good health. The V call is TRBV10-3, the J call TRBJ1-4, with TRBD1 matching over 10 bases. CDR3 DNA: TGTGCCATCGGGACAGGGGTAAATGAAAAACTGTTTTTT. Its protein product is CAIGTGVNEKLFF.